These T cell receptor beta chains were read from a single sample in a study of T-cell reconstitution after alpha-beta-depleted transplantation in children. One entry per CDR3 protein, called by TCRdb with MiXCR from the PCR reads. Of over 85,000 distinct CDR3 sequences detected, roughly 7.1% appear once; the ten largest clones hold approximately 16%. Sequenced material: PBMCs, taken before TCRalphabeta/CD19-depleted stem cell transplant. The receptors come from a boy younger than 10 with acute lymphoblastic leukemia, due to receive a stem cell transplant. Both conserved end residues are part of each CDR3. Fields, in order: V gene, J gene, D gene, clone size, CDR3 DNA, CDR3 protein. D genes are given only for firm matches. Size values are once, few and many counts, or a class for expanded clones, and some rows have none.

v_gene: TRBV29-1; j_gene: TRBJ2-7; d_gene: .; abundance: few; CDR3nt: TGCAGCGTCCCAGGGGCAGTAGGCGAGCAGTACTTC; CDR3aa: CSVPGAVGEQYF
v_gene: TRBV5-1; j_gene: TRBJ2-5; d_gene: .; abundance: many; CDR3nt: TGCGCCAGCAGCGACTTTCGAGAGACCCAGTACTTC; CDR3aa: CASSDFRETQYF
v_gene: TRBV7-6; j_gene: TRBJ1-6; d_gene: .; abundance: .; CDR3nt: TGTGCCAGCAGCCGACAAAGTAATTCACCCCTCCACTTT; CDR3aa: CASSRQSNSPLHF
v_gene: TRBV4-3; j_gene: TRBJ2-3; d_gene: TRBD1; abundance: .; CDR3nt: TGCGCCAGCAGCCAAGATTATGGGACAGGGGAGGGGACAGATACGCAGTATTTT; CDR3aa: CASSQDYGTGEGTDTQYF
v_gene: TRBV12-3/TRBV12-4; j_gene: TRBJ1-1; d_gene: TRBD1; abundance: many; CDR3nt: TGTGCCAGCAGTTTCGCAGGGGGAAACACTGAAGCTTTCTTT; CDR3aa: CASSFAGGNTEAFF
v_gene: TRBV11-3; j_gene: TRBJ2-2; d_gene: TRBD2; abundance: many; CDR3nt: TGTGCCAGCAGCTTAGTAGGTACTAGCGGGGCGAACACCGGGGAGCTGTTTTTT; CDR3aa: CASSLVGTSGANTGELFF
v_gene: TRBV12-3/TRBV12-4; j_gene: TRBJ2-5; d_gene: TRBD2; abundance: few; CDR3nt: TGTGCCAGCAGGCCAGGGCCCGGGGAGGGGGAGACCCAGTACTTC; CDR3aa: CASRPGPGEGETQYF
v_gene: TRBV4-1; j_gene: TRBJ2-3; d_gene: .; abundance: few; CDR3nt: TGCGCCAGCAGCCAAGAAGGGCGAGCTAGCACAGATACGCAGTATTTT; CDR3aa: CASSQEGRASTDTQYF
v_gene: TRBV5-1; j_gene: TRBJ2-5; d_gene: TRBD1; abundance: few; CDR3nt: TGCGCCAGCAGCTTGAGGACAGGGAAAGAGACCCAGTACTTC; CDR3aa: CASSLRTGKETQYF
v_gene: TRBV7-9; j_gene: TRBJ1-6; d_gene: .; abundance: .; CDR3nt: TGTGCCAGCAGCTTTAACAAGAATTACCCACCCCTCCACTTT; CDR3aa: CASSFNKNYPPLHF
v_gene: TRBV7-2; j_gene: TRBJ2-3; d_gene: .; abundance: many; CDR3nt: TGTGCCAGCAGCTTAGGTTTGGTGGAACCAGATACGCAGTATTTT; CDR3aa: CASSLGLVEPDTQYF
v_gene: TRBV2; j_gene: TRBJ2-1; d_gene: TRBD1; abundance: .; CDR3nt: TGTGCCAGCTGTTTAGCTAAGTTGGGGACAGTTTTTTACAATGAGCAGTTCTTC; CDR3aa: CASCLAKLGTVFYNEQFF
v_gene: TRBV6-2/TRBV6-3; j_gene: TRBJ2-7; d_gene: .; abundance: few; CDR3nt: TGTGCCAGCAGTTTCCGGGACGGTTTCTACGAGCAGTACTTC; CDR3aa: CASSFRDGFYEQYF
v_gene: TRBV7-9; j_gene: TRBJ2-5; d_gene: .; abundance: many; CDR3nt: TGTGCCAGCAGCCAACCCTCGGAGGAGACCCAGTACTTC; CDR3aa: CASSQPSEETQYF
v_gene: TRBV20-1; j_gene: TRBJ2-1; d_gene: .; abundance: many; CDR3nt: TGCAGTGCTACAGTCCCCAACTACAATGAGCAGTTCTTC; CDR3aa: CSATVPNYNEQFF
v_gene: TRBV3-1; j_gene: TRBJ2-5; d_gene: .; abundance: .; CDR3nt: TGTGCCAGCAGCCAAGGTGTAGGGGGACGCTTCGGGGAGACCCAGTACTTC; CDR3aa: CASSQGVGGRFGETQYF
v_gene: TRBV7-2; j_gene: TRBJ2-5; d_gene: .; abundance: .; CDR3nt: TGTGCCAGCAGCCTCGGACTCACCACTGACGGGTGGGAGACCCAGTACTTC; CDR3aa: CASSLGLTTDGWETQYF
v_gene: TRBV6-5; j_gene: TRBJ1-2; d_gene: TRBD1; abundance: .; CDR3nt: TGTGCCAGCAGTTTCTTAGGACAGGGCGACGGTGGCTACACCTTC; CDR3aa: CASSFLGQGDGGYTF
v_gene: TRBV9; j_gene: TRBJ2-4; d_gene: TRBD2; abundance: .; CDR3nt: TGTGCCAGCAGCCCCATCCTAGCGGGGGGGGCCAAAAACATTCAGTACTTC; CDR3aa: CASSPILAGGAKNIQYF
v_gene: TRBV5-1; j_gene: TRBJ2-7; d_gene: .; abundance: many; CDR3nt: TGCGCCAGCAGCTTGGATCAGGGCTCCATTAACGAGCAGTACTTC; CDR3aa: CASSLDQGSINEQYF
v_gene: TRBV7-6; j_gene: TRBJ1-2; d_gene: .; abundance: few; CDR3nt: TGTGCCAGCAGCTTAGCGGGCGGCTTCTATGGCTACACCTTC; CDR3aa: CASSLAGGFYGYTF
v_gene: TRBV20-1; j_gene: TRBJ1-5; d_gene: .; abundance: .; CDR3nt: TGCAGTGCTAGAGTCGGGACCCGTGGGGGTATGATAAGCAATCAGCCCCAGCATTTT; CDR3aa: CSARVGTRGGMISNQPQHF
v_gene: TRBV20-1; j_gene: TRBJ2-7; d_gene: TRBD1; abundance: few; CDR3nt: TGCAGTGCCACAGGGGGGACCAACAGGGGGTTTTCCTACGAGCAGTACTTC; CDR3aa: CSATGGTNRGFSYEQYF
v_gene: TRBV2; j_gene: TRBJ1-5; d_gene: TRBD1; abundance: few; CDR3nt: TGTGCCAGCAGCGACAGGGGTGATAGCAATCAGCCCCAGCATTTT; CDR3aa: CASSDRGDSNQPQHF
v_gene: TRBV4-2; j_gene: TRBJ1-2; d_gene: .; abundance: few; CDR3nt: TGTGCCAGCAGCCAAGACGGGTGGGGCTACACCTTC; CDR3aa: CASSQDGWGYTF
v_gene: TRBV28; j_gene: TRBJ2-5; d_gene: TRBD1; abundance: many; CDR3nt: TGTGCCAGCAGTTTTAGGGGGACAGAATACCAAGAGACCCAGTACTTC; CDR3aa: CASSFRGTEYQETQYF
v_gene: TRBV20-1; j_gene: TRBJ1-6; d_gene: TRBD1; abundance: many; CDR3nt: TGCAGTGCTAGTTCCGGGACAGATAATTCACCCCTCCACTTT; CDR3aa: CSASSGTDNSPLHF
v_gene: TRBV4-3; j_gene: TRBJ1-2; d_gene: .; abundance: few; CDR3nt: TGCGCCAGCAGCCAAGACAGGGCCAATGGCTACACCTTC; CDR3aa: CASSQDRANGYTF
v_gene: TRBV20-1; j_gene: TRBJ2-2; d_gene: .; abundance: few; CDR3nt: TGCAGTGCTAGGGGGCGCGGGGAGCTGTTTTTT; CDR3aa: CSARGRGELFF
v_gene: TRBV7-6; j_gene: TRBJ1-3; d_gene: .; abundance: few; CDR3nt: TGTGCCAGCAGCAACCTCCCTCGAAACACCATATATTTT; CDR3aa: CASSNLPRNTIYF
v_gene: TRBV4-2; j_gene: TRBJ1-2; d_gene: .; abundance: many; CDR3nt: TGTGCCAGCAGCCAAGAGGTGGCGGATTACAGCCGAGCTAACTATGGCTACACCTTC; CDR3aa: CASSQEVADYSRANYGYTF
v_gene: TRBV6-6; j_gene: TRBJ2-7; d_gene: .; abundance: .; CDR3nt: TGTGCCAGCAGTCTACCCCGACAGGCCTACGAGCAGTACTTC; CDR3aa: CASSLPRQAYEQYF
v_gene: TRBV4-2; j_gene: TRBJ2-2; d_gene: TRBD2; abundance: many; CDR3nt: TGTGCCAGCAGCCAACCACTAGCGGGGCCCGCGAACACCGGGGAGCTGTTTTTT; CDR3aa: CASSQPLAGPANTGELFF
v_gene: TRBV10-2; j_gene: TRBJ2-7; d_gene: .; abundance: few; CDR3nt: TGCCCCAGCAGTGAGTCGATAATGACAGACGAGCAGTACTTC; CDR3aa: CPSSESIMTDEQYF
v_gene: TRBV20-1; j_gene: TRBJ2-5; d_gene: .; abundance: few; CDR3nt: TGCAGTGCTAGAGCCCCGGGGGCAGGAGAGACCCAGTACTTC; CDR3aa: CSARAPGAGETQYF
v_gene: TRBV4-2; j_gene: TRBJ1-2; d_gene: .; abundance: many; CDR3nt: TGTGCCAGCAGCCAAGAGTACAACTATGGCTACACCTTC; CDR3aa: CASSQEYNYGYTF
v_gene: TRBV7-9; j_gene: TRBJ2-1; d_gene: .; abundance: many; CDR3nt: TGTGCCAGCAGCCAGATCCGGGACGCCAACAATGAGCAGTTCTTC; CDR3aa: CASSQIRDANNEQFF
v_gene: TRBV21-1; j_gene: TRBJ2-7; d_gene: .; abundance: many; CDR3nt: TGTGCCAGCAGCAAAGGCAGGGGGCTCCAAAGAAGCTCCTACGAGCAGTACTTC; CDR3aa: CASSKGRGLQRSSYEQYF
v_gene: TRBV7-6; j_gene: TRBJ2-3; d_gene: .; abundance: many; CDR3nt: TGTGCCAGCAGCTCGTGGGGACCCACAGATACGCAGTATTTT; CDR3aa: CASSSWGPTDTQYF
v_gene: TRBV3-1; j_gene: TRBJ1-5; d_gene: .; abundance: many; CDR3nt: TGTGCCAGCAGCCAAGGAAGTCAGCCCCAGCATTTT; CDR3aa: CASSQGSQPQHF
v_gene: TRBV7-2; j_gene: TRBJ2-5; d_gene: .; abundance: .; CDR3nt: TGTGCCAGCAGCTTATTGCCCCGAGTTGAGACCCAGTACTTC; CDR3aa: CASSLLPRVETQYF
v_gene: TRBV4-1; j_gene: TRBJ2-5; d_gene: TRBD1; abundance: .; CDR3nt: TGCGCCAGCAGCCAACGGACAGGGGCGTACCAAGAGACCCAGTACTTC; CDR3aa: CASSQRTGAYQETQYF